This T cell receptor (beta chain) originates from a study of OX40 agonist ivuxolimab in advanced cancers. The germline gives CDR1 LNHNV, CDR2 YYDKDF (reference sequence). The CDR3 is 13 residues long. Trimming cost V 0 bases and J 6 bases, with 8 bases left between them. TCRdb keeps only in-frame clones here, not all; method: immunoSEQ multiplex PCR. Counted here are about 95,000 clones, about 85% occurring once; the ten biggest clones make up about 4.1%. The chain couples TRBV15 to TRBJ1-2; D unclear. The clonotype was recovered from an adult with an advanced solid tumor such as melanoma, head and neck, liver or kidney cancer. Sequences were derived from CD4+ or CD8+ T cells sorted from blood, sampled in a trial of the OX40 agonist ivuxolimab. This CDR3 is CATSRDPGDGYTF. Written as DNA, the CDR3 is TGTGCCACCAGCAGAGACCCCGGAGATGGCTACACCTTC.